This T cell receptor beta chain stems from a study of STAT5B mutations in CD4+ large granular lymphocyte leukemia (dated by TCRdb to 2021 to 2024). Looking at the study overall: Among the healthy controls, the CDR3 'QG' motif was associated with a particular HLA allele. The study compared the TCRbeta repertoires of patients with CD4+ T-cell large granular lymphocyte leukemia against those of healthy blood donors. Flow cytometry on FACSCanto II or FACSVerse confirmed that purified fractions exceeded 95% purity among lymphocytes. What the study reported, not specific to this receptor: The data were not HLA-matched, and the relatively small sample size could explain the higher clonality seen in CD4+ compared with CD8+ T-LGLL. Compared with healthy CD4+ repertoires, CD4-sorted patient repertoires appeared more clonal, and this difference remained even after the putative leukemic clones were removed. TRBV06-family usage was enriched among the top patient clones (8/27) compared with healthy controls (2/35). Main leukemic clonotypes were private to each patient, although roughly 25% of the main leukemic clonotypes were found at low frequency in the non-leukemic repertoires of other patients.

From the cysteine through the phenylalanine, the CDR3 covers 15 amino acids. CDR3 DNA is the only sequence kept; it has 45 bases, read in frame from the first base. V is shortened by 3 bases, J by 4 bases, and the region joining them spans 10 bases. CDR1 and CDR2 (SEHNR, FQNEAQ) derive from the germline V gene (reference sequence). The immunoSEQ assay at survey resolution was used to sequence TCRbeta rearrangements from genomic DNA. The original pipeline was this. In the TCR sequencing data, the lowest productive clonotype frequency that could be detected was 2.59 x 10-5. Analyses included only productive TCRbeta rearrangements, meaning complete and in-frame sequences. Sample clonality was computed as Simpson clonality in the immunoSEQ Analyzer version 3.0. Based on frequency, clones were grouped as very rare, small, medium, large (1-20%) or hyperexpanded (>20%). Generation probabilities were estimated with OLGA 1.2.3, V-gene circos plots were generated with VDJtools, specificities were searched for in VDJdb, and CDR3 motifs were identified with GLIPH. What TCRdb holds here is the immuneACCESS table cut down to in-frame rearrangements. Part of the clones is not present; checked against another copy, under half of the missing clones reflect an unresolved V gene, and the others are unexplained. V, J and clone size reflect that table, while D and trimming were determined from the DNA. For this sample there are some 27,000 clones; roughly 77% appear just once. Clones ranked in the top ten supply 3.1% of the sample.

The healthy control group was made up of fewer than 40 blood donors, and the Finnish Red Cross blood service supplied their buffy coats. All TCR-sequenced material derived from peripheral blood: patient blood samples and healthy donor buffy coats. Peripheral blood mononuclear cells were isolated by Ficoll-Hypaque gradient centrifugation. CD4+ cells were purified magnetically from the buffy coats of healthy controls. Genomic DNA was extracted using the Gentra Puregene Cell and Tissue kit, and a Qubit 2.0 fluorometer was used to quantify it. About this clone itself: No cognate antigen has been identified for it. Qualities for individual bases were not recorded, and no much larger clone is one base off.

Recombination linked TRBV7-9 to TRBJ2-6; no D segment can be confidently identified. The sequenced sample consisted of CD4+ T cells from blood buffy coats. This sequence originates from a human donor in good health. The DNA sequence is TGTGCCAGCAGCTTCGTGGGATCGGGGGCCAACGTCCTGACTTTC. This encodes CASSFVGSGANVLTF.